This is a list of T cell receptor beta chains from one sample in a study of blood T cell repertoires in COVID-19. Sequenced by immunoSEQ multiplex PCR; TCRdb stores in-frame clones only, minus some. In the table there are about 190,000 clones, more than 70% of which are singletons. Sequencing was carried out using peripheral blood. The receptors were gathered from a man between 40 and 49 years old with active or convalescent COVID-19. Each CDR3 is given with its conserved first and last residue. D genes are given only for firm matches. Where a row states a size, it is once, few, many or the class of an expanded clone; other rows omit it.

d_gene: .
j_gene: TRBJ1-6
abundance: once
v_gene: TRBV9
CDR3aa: CASSVGAVSSYNSPLHF
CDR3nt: TGTGCCAGCAGCGTAGGGGCAGTGAGCTCCTATAATTCACCCCTCCACTTT

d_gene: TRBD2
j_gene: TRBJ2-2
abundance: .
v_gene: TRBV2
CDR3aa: CASTRGGYSTGELFF
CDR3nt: TGTGCCAGCACCCGGGGGGGCTACAGTACCGGGGAGCTGTTTTTT

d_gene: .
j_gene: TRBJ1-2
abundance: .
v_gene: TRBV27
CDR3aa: CASKRAGGALSYGYTF
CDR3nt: TGTGCCAGCAAAAGGGCCGGGGGGGCACTTTCCTATGGCTACACCTTC

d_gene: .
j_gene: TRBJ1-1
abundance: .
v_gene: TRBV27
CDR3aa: CASSLQGDTEAFF
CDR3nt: TGTGCCAGCAGTTTACAAGGGGACACTGAAGCTTTCTTT

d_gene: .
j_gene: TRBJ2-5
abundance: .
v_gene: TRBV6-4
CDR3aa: CASSVVFGETQYF
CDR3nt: TGTGCCAGCAGCGTAGTCTTCGGGGAGACCCAGTACTTC

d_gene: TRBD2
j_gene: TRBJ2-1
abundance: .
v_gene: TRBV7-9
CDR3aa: CASSQWRTSGSSNEQFF
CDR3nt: TGTGCCAGCAGCCAATGGAGGACTAGCGGGAGCTCTAATGAGCAGTTCTTC

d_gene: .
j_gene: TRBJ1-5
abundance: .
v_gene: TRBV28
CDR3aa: CASTGGGGNQPQHF
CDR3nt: TGTGCCAGCACCGGCGGTGGTGGCAATCAGCCCCAGCATTTT

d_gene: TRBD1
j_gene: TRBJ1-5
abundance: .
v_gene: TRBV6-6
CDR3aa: CASTGTEYQPQHF
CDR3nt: TGTGCCAGTACCGGGACAGAGTATCAGCCCCAGCATTTT

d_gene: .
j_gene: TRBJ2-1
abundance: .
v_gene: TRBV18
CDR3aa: CASSPLPERGGNEQFF
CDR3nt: TGTGCCAGCTCACCACTTCCAGAGCGTGGAGGCAATGAGCAGTTCTTC

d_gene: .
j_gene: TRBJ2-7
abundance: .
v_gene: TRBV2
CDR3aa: CASSEEGDYEQYF
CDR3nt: TGTGCCAGCAGTGAGGAGGGTGACTACGAGCAGTACTTC

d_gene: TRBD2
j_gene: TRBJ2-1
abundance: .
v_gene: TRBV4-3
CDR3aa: CASSQDSGTSSNNEQFF
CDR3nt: TGCGCCAGCAGCCAAGATTCCGGGACTAGCAGTAACAATGAGCAGTTCTTC

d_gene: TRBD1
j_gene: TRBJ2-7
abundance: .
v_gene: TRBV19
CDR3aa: CASSIDPGTPGGHEQYF
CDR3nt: TGTGCCAGTAGTATAGACCCTGGTACGCCAGGGGGCCACGAGCAGTACTTC

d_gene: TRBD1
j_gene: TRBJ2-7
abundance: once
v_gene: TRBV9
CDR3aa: CASSVSVGQGNHEQYF
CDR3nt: TGTGCCAGCAGCGTTTCCGTGGGACAGGGGAACCACGAGCAGTACTTC

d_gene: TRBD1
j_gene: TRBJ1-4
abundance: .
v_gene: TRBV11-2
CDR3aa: CASRPLRGLNEKLFF
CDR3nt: TGTGCCAGCAGGCCCCTGAGGGGGCTGAACGAAAAACTGTTTTTT

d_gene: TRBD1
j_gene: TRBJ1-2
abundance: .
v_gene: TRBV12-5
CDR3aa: CASGLANPGQGIDGYTF
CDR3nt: TGTGCTAGTGGTTTGGCCAATCCGGGACAGGGCATTGATGGCTACACCTTC

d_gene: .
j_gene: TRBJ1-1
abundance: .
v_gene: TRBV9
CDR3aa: CASSVGPRTEAFF
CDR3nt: TGTGCCAGCAGCGTAGGTCCGCGGACTGAAGCTTTCTTT

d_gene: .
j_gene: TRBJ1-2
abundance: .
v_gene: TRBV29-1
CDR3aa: CSVRGEGYTF
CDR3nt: TGCAGCGTTCGCGGCGAGGGCTACACCTTC

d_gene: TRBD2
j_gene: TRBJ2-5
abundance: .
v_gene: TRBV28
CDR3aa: CASRGTRHETQYF
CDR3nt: TGTGCCAGCAGGGGGACTAGACATGAGACCCAGTACTTC

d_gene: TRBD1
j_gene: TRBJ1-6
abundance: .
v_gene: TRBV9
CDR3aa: CASSVETGKNSPLHF
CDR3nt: TGTGCCAGCAGCGTAGAGACAGGGAAAAATTCACCCCTCCACTTT

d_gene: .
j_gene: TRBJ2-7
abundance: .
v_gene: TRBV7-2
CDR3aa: CASSLQGPYEQYF
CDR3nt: TGTGCCAGCAGCTTACAGGGTCCCTACGAGCAGTACTTC

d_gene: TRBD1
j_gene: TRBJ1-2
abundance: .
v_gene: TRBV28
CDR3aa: CASSFRGNYGYTF
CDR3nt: TGTGCCAGCAGTTTCAGGGGGAACTATGGCTACACCTTC

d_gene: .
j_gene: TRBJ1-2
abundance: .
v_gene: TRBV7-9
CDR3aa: CASSLAGDGYTF
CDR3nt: TGTGCCAGCAGTCTTGCGGGGGACGGCTACACCTTC

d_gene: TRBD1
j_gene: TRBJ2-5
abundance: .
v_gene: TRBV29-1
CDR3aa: CSVVSRDRGPETQYF
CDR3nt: TGCAGCGTTGTATCTCGGGACAGGGGTCCAGAGACCCAGTACTTC

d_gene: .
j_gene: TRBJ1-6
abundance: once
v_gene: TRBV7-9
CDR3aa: CASSPTGYNSPLHF
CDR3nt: TGTGCCAGCAGCCCGACTGGGTATAATTCACCCCTCCACTTT

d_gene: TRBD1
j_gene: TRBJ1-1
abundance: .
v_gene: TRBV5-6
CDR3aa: CASSSVGQGKAFF
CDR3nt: TGTGCCAGCAGCTCAGTCGGACAGGGGAAAGCTTTCTTT

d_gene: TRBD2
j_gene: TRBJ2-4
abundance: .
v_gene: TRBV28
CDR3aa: CASSFRLRTSGGAKNIQYF
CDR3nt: TGTGCCAGCAGTTTTCGGTTGCGCACTAGCGGGGGAGCCAAAAACATTCAGTACTTC

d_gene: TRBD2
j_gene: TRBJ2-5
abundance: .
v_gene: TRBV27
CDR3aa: CASSSGLAGLETQYF
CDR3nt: TGTGCCAGCAGTTCCGGACTAGCGGGGCTAGAGACCCAGTACTTC

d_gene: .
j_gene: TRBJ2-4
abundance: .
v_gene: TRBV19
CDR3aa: CASMTAGKAKNIQYF
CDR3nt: TGTGCCAGTATGACGGCAGGAAAAGCCAAAAACATTCAGTACTTC

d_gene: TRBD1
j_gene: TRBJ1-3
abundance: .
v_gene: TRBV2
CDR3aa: CAKTGKGSANTIYF
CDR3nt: TGTGCCAAGACAGGGAAGGGGTCTGCAAACACCATATATTTT

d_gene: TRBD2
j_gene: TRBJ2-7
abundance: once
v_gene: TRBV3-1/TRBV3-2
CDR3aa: CASSQRGTSGRAYEQYF
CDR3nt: TGTGCCAGCAGCCAACGTGGGACTAGCGGGAGGGCCTACGAGCAGTACTTC

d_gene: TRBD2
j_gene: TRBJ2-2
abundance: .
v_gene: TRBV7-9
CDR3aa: CASSPGLAGGGELFF
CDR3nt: TGTGCCAGCAGCCCGGGACTAGCGGGTGGCGGGGAGCTGTTTTTT

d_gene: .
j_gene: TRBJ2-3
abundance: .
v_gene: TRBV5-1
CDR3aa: CASSPSINPDTQYF
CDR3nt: TGCGCCAGCAGCCCTAGCATTAACCCAGATACGCAGTATTTT

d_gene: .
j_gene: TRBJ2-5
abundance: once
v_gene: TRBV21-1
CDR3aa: CASSAERGQETQYF
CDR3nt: TGTGCCAGCAGCGCCGAGAGGGGGCAAGAGACCCAGTACTTC

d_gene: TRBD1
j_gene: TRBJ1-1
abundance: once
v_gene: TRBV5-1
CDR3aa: CASSYETGRAFF
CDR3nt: TGCGCCAGCAGCTATGAGACAGGGCGGGCTTTCTTT

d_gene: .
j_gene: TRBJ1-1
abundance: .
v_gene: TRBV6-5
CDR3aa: CASSSVTTAAEAFF
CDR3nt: TGTGCCAGCAGTTCTGTAACAACCGCGGCTGAAGCTTTCTTT

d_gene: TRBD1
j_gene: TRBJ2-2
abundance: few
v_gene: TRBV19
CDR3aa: CASSILLQGTLNTGELFF
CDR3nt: TGTGCCAGTAGTATACTCTTACAGGGGACGCTGAACACCGGGGAGCTGTTTTTT

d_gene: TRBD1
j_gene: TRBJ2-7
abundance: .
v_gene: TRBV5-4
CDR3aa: CASSRDRASYEQYF
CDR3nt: TGTGCCAGCAGCCGGGACAGAGCGTCCTACGAGCAGTACTTC

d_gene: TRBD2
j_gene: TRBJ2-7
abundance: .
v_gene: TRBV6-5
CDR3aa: CASSQTSGTYEQYF
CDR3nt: TGTGCCAGCAGTCAGACTAGCGGAACCTACGAGCAGTACTTC

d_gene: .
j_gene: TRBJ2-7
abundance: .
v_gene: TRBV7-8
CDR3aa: CASSLVVSSYEQYF
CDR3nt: TGTGCCAGCAGCTTAGTGGTGAGCTCCTACGAGCAGTACTTC

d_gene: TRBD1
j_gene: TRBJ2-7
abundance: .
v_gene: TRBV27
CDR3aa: CASSSTGTGSYEQYF
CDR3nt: TGTGCCAGCAGTTCTACCGGGACAGGCTCCTACGAGCAGTACTTC

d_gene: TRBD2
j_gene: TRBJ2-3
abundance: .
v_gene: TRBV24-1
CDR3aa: CATSGRGGLAGVRDTQYF
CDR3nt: TGTGCCACCAGTGGCCGGGGGGGACTAGCGGGAGTACGAGATACGCAGTATTTT

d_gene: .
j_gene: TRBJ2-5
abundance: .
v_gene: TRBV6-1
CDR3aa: CASSEAQGRGRETQYF
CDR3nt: TGTGCCAGCAGTGAAGCGCAGGGACGGGGGAGGGAGACCCAGTACTTC

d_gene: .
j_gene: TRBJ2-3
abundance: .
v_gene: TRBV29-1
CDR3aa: CSVGRRGPDTQYF
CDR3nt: TGCAGCGTTGGACGGAGGGGACCAGATACGCAGTATTTT

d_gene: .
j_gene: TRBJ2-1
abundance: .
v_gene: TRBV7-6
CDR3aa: CASSPSQGKYEQFF
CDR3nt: TGTGCCAGCAGCCCAAGTCAGGGGAAGTATGAGCAGTTCTTC

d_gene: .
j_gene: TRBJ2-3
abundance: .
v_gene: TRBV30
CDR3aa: CAWSPGTLPTTDTQYF
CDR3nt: TGTGCCTGGAGTCCTGGGACTCTCCCTACCACAGATACGCAGTATTTT

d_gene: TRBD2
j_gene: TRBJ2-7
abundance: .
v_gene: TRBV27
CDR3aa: CASSLGLAGATYEQYF
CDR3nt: TGTGCCAGCAGCCTCGGACTAGCGGGCGCGACCTACGAGCAGTACTTC

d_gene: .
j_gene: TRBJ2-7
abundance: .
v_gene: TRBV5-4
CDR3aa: CASSLTDSYEQYF
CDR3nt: TGTGCCAGCAGCTTGACAGACTCCTACGAGCAGTACTTC

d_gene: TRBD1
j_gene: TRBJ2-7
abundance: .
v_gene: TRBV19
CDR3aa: CASSPKPGTGYEQYF
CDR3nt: TGTGCCAGTAGTCCGAAACCCGGGACAGGCTACGAGCAGTACTTC

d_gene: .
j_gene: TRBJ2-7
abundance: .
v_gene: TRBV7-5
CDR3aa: CVRKSGSGGQSYEQYF
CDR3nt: TGTGTCAGAAAATCAGGATCCGGCGGACAGAGCTACGAGCAGTACTTC

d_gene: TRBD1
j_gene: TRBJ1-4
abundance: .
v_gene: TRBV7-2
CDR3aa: CASSLGQQGTNEKLFF
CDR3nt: TGTGCCAGCAGCTTAGGCCAACAGGGGACTAATGAAAAACTGTTTTTT

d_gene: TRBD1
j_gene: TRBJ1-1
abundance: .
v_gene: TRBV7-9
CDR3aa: CASSLVGQGNTEAFF
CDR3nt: TGTGCCAGCAGCTTAGTGGGACAGGGGAACACTGAAGCTTTCTTT

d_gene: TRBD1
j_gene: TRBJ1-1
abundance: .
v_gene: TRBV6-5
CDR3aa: CASKEDREVFSEAFF
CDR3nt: TGTGCCAGCAAAGAAGACAGGGAGGTCTTCTCTGAAGCTTTCTTT

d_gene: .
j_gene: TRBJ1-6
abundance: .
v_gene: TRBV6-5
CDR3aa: CASSFMGPGNNSPLHF
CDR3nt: TGTGCCAGCAGTTTTATGGGGCCAGGGAATAATTCACCCCTCCACTTT

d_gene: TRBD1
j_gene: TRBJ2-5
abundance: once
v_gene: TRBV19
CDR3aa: CASSTTGGEETQYF
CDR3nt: TGTGCCAGTAGCACGACAGGGGGCGAGGAGACCCAGTACTTC

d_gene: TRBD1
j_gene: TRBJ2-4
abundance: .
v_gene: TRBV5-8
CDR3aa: CASSLWTTGDIQYF
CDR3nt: TGTGCCAGCAGCTTGTGGACCACAGGGGACATTCAGTACTTC